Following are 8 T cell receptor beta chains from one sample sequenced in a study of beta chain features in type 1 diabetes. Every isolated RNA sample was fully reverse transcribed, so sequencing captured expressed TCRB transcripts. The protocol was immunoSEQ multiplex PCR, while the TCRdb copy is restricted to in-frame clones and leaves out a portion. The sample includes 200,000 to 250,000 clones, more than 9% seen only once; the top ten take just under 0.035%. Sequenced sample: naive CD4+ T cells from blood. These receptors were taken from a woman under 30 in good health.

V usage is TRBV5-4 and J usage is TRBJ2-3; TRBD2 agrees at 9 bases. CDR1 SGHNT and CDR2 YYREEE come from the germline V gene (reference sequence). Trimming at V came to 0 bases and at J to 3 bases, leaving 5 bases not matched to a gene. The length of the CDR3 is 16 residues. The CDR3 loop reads CASSLAPSGTTDTQYF. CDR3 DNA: TGTGCCAGCAGCTTGGCCCCTAGCGGGACTACAGATACGCAGTATTTT.

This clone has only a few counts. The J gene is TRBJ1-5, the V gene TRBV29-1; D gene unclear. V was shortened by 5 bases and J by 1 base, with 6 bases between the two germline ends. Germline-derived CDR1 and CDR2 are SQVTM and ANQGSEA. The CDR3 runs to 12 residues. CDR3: CSVSFSNQPQHF. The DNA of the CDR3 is TGCAGCGTTTCCTTCAGCAATCAGCCCCAGCATTTT.

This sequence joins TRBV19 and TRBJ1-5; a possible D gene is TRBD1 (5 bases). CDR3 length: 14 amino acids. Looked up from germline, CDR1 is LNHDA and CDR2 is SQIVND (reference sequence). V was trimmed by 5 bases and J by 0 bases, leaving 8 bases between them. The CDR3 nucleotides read TGTGCCAGTAGTCGACAGCCTAGCAATCAGCCCCAGCATTTT. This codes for CASSRQPSNQPQHF.

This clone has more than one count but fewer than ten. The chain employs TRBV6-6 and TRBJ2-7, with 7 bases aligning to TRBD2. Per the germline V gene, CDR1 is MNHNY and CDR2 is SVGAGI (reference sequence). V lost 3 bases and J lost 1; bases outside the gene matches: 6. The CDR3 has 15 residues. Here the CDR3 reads CASSYQAGLSYEQYF. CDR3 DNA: TGTGCCAGCAGTTATCAAGCGGGGTTATCCTACGAGCAGTACTTC.

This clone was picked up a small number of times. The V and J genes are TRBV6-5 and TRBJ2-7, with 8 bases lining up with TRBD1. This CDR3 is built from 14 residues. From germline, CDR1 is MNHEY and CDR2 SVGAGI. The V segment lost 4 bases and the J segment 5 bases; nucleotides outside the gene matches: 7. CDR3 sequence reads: CASSSTTGVNEQYF. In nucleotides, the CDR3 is TGTGCCAGCAGTTCGACGACAGGGGTCAACGAGCAGTACTTC.

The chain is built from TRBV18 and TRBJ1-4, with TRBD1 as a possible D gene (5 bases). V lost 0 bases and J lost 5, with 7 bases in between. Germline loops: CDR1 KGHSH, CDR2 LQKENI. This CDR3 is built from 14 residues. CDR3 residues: CASSPPGHNEKLFF. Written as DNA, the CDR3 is TGTGCCAGCTCACCACCGGGGCACAATGAAAAACTGTTTTTT.

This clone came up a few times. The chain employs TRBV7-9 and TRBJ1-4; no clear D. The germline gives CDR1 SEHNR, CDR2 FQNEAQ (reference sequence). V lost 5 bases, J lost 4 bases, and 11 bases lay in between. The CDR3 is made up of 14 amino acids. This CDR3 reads CASSRTENNEKLFF. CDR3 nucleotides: TGTGCCAGCAGCCGCACAGAAAATAATGAAAAACTGTTTTTT. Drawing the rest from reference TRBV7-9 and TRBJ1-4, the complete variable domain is DTGVSQNPRHKITKRGQNVTFRCDPISEHNRLYWYRQTLGQGPEFLTYFQNEAQLEKSRLLSDRFSAERPKGSFSTLEIQRTEQGDSAMYLCASSRTENNEKLFFGSGTQLSVL.

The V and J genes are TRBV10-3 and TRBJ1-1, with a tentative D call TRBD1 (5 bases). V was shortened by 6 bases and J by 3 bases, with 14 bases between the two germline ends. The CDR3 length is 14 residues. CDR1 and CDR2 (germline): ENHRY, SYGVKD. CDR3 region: CAIRSGRSDTEAFF. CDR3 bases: TGTGCCATCAGGTCAGGGAGGTCGGACACTGAAGCTTTCTTT.